The clone carrying this T cell receptor (beta chain) was counted a few times. Its antigen is currently unknown. Each cDNA molecule in the library carried unique molecular identifiers. Using its own MiXCR run on the RACE reads, TCRdb lists one record per CDR3 protein. In the table there are about 160,000 distinct CDR3 sequences, 28% of which are singletons. Time point defined: patch test 3, about 24 weeks after DPC sensitization. Stated treatment: therapeutic diphenylcyclopropenone sensitization with weekly scalp DPC. This entry comes from a study of human T cells and chemical hapten exposure. Across the whole study: Slight volume differences across pooled libraries mainly accounted for varying per-sample TCR yields. Study-level results: Expanded TCRs made up significantly more big CDR3 similarity clusters than controls did.

Germline V lookup: CDR1 MGHDK, CDR2 SYGVNS. This CDR3 is 13 amino acids long. V lost 6 bases, J lost 9 bases, and 18 bases lay in between. Here the sequenced sample was whole blood, taken in connection with sensitization to the hapten diphenylcyclopropenone (DPC). The chain combines TRBV25-1 with TRBJ2-7; D unresolved. The clonotype originates from a woman younger than 35 with alopecia areata. Some clones in this sample may be carry-over from other donors' samples. The DNA for the CDR3 is TGTGCCAGCAGCCCCACCCGGCCCACCGGGCAGTACTTC. It specifies CASSPTRPTGQYF.